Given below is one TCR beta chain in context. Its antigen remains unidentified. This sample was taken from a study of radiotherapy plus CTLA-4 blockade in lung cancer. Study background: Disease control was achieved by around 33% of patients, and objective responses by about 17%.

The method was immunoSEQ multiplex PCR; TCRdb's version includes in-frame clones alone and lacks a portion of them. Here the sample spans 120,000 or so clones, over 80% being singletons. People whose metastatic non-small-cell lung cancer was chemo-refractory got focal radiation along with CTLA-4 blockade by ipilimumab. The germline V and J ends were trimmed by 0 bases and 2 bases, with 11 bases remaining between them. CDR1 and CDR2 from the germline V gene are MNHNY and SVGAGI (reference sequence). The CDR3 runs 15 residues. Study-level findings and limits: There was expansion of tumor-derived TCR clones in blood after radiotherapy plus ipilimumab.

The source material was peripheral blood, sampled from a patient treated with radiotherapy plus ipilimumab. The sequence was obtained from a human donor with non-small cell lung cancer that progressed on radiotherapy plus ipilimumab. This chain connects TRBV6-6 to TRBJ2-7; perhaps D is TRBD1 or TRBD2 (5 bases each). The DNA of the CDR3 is TGTGCCAGCAGTTACTCGGGGGAAGGGCCCTACGAGCAGTACTTC. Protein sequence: CASSYSGEGPYEQYF.